Below, 28 T cell receptor beta chains from the same sample are listed, as sequenced in a study of shared clonotypes between healthy human individuals. The data were produced by immunoSEQ multiplex PCR, yet TCRdb's version contains in-frame clones alone and is incomplete. The sample consists of about 1,800,000 clones, about 95% of them appearing once. Positively selected for CCR7, the CD45RO-negative cells used as naive CD8 cells excluded terminally differentiated effector memory CD45RA+ cells. Sequencing was carried out using naive CD8+ T cells sorted from blood. The origin of the receptors is a man aged 18 to 35 in good health.

The chain has TRBV4-3 and TRBJ2-7; D tentatively fits TRBD1 or TRBD2 (5 bases each). The CDR3 length is 16 residues. V was trimmed by 0 bases and J by 0 bases, leaving 12 bases between them. Germline V gene data show CDR1 as LGHNA and CDR2 as YSLEER. This CDR3 reads CASSQDSGTASYEQYF. The CDR3 DNA reads as TGCGCCAGCAGCCAAGATTCCGGGACGGCCTCCTACGAGCAGTACTTC.

This clone was observed a handful of times. V usage is TRBV19 and J usage is TRBJ2-7; D ambiguous. Trimming cost V 1 base and J 7 bases, with 11 bases left between them. This CDR3 spans 13 amino acids. Germline loops: CDR1 LNHDA, CDR2 SQIVND (reference sequence). CDR3 loop: CASSIVPVGEQYF. Here the CDR3 DNA reads TGTGCCAGTAGTATAGTTCCCGTGGGGGAGCAGTACTTC.

The CDR3 DNA reads as TGTGCCAGCAGGGACCGGGACAGGGGGGTAGATCAGCCCCAGCATTTT. Residues: CASRDRDRGVDQPQHF. The V call is TRBV6-6, the J call TRBJ1-5; 11 bases agree with TRBD1. Germline assignment: CDR1 MNHNY and CDR2 SVGAGI (reference sequence). V lost 6 bases, J lost 5 bases, and 9 bases stayed unmatched. The CDR3 covers 16 residues.

The gene calls are TRBV29-1 and TRBJ2-5; no clear D gene. This CDR3 has 13 residues. Germline CDR1 and CDR2: SQVTM and ANQGSEA. V was trimmed by 5 bases and J by 5 bases, leaving 15 bases between them. The CDR3 spells CSVRSRVDETQYF. CDR3 coding DNA: TGCAGCGTTCGAAGTCGCGTCGATGAGACCCAGTACTTC.

The genes are TRBV18 and TRBJ2-7; 16 bases fit TRBD2. The V and J ends lost 6 bases and 4 bases, in that order; junction bases with no gene match: 9. The CDR3 covers 17 residues. Germline V gene data show CDR1 as KGHSH and CDR2 as LQKENI. Here the CDR3 DNA reads TGTGCCAGCTCTTCCGGGACTAGCGGGAGGGGGAGATACGAGCAGTACTTC. This sequence encodes CASSSGTSGRGRYEQYF.

The rearrangement joins TRBV7-2 to TRBJ2-7; 13 bases are a match to TRBD2. Germline V gene sequence: CDR1 SGHTA, CDR2 FQGNSA. The CDR3 sequence is 16 residues long. V trimming: 5 bases; J trimming: 6 bases; junction bases outside the gene matches: 10. The CDR3 DNA follows: TGTGCCAGCAGCCACGGACTAGCGGGAGCAGAGGGCGAGCAGTACTTC. This encodes CASSHGLAGAEGEQYF.

For this clone: Other DNA sequences in this sample translate to the same CDR3. The rearrangement links TRBV9 to TRBJ2-7; 10 bases are a match to TRBD1. The CDR3 is 14 residues long. V shed 0 bases and J 5 bases; nucleotides not matched to a gene: 2. Germline V gives CDR1 SGDLS, CDR2 YYNGEE. Here the CDR3 reads CASSVAGTGDEQYF. CDR3 in DNA: TGTGCCAGCAGCGTAGCCGGGACAGGGGACGAGCAGTACTTC. Combining the CDR3 with reference TRBV9 and TRBJ2-7 gives the whole variable domain DSGVTQTPKHLITATGQRVTLRCSPRSGDLSVYWYQQSLDQGLQFLIQYYNGEERAKGNILERFSAQQFPDLHSELNLSSLELGDSALYFCASSVAGTGDEQYFGPGTRLTVT.

The chain employs TRBV9 and TRBJ1-6, with 7 bases matching TRBD1. CDR1 is SGDLS and CDR2 is YYNGEE in the germline V gene. Trimming removed 3 bases from V and 10 bases from J; junction bases left unmatched: 4. The length of the CDR3 is 13 residues. The CDR3 loop is CASSEGQNSPLHF. The CDR3 nucleotides are TGTGCCAGCAGCGAGGGACAGAACTCACCCCTCCACTTT.

This rearrangement joins TRBV6-6 to TRBJ2-5; D uncertain. CDR1 and CDR2 from the germline V gene are MNHNY and SVGAGI (reference sequence). CDR3 length: 12 residues. Trimming removed 0 bases from V and 5 bases from J, with 4 bases in between. The DNA of the CDR3 is TGTGCCAGCAGTTACTCGAAGGAGACCCAGTACTTC. It encodes CASSYSKETQYF.

This clone was observed a single time. CDR3 loop: CASSESGSRLDEQFF. CDR3 nucleotides: TGCGCCAGCTCAGAAAGCGGGAGCCGTCTCGATGAGCAGTTCTTC. The gene calls are TRBV5-1 and TRBJ2-1, with 8 bases that match TRBD2. The V gene end was trimmed by 7 bases and the J gene end by 8 bases; junction bases not matched to a gene: 14. The CDR3 is 15 amino acids. Germline V gives CDR1 SGHRS, CDR2 YFSETQ.

The V and J genes are TRBV4-1 and TRBJ1-5; no clear D. The CDR3 sequence is 15 residues long. Between the trimmed V and J ends, which lost 0 bases and 2 bases, there was a span of 8 bases. Germline CDR1 MGHRA, CDR2 YSYEKL. Here the CDR3 DNA reads TGCGCCAGCAGCCAAGATCAAACAGGCAATCAGCCCCAGCATTTT. Translating it yields CASSQDQTGNQPQHF.

This chain uses TRBV30 with TRBJ2-3, with 8 bases matching TRBD2. This CDR3 comprises 14 residues. J lost 0 bases, V lost 5 bases, and 4 bases had no gene match. Germline V CDR1 and CDR2: GTSNPN, SVGIG (reference sequence). CDR3 sequence: CAWQAGVSTDTQYF. The CDR3 DNA reads as TGTGCCTGGCAAGCGGGAGTAAGCACAGATACGCAGTATTTT.

The chain recombines TRBV7-2 with TRBJ2-3, with a possible D match to TRBD2 (6 bases). The CDR3 is 15 residues long. With 5 bases removed from V and 6 bases from J, the gap between germline ends came to 18 bases. Germline CDR1 SGHTA, CDR2 FQGNSA. The CDR3 region has the DNA TGTGCCAGCAGCATAAGGGACTCTCCAGGGGATACGCAGTATTTT. Its protein product is CASSIRDSPGDTQYF.

This clone was recorded only once. The V and J genes are TRBV9 and TRBJ2-1; TRBD2 might be the D (6 bases). The CDR3 loop spans 16 amino acids. V was trimmed by 0 bases and J by 8 bases, leaving 18 bases between them. CDR1 is SGDLS, CDR2 YYNGEE, per germline. The chain's CDR3 is CASSVEGLGGLDEQFF. DNA for the CDR3: TGTGCCAGCAGCGTAGAAGGTTTGGGGGGTCTCGATGAGCAGTTCTTC. The entire variable domain, with the rest obtained from reference TRBV9 and TRBJ2-1, is as follows: DSGVTQTPKHLITATGQRVTLRCSPRSGDLSVYWYQQSLDQGLQFLIQYYNGEERAKGNILERFSAQQFPDLHSELNLSSLELGDSALYFCASSVEGLGGLDEQFFGPGTRLTVL.

This chain connects TRBV5-6 to TRBJ1-6; TRBD1 is a possible D gene (6 bases). Deletions cut 0 bases from V and 14 bases from J, with 21 bases between. The CDR3 loop spans 16 amino acids. From germline, CDR1 is SGHDT and CDR2 YYEEEE. The CDR3 bases are TGTGCCAGCAGCTTGGAAACGGAGGGGGTCTTATCGGCCCTCCACTTT. It translates to CASSLETEGVLSALHF.

This clone came up once. CDR3 bases: TGTGCCAGCAGTACTCGGGGCGGAACTCAGTTCTTC. Translated, it gives CASSTRGGTQFF. The rearrangement uses TRBV6-5 and TRBJ2-1, with D perhaps matching TRBD1 or TRBD2 (5 bases each). CDR1 and CDR2 (germline): MNHEY, SVGAGI. The CDR3 covers 12 residues. V lost 5 bases and J lost 13, with 15 bases in between.

V gene TRBV4-1 combines with J gene TRBJ1-2, with D hard to call. The CDR3 covers 14 residues. V was cut by 4 bases and J by 3 bases, with 12 bases left in between. Germline V gene sequence: CDR1 MGHRA, CDR2 YSYEKL. CDR3 sequence reads: CASSPSGEYYGYTF. In DNA form, the CDR3 reads TGCGCCAGCAGCCCCAGTGGGGAGTACTATGGCTACACCTTC.

This chain uses TRBV14 with TRBJ2-7; 12 bases agree with TRBD2. The CDR3 length is 17 residues. CDR1 and CDR2 from the germline V gene are SGHDN and FVKESK. Trimming cost V 0 bases and J 5 bases; bases outside gene matches: 8. CDR3 protein: CASSQERVTSGRNEQYF. CDR3 sequence (DNA): TGTGCCAGCAGCCAAGAGAGAGTAACTAGCGGGAGGAACGAGCAGTACTTC.

In regard to this clone: Other DNA sequences in the sample encode the same CDR3. The V and J genes are TRBV9 and TRBJ2-1, with TRBD2 identical over 7 bases. Unmatched junction bases numbered 3, after V lost 0 bases and J lost 6 bases. CDR3 length: 14 amino acids. Germline V gene data show CDR1 as SGDLS and CDR2 as YYNGEE. Here the CDR3 reads CASSVGGSSNEQFF. CDR3 sequence (DNA): TGTGCCAGCAGCGTAGGCGGGAGCAGCAATGAGCAGTTCTTC.

V is TRBV6-1 and J is TRBJ2-7; D call uncertain. The V gene lost 3 bases and the J gene lost 6 bases, with 9 bases spanning the gap. Germline lookup yields CDR1 MNHNS and CDR2 SASEGT. The CDR3 sequence is 12 residues long. DNA of the CDR3: TGTGCCAGCAGTGATCTGGCCGTCGAGCAGTACTTC. Protein sequence: CASSDLAVEQYF.

On this clone: This specimen includes other DNA sequences encoding the same CDR3. The chain joins TRBV4-1 to TRBJ1-2; no reliable D call. Germline V gene sequence: CDR1 MGHRA, CDR2 YSYEKL. The CDR3 contains 15 residues. Trimming removed 0 bases at V and 1 base at J, with 9 bases between. CDR3 in amino acids: CASSQDRRVNYGYTF. In DNA form, the CDR3 reads TGCGCCAGCAGCCAAGATCGACGGGTTAACTATGGCTACACCTTC.

The chain joins TRBV11-2 to TRBJ2-7; the match to TRBD1 covers 9 bases. This CDR3 is 14 amino acids long. The germline gives CDR1 SGHAT, CDR2 FQNNGV. V lost 5 bases and J lost 3; bases outside the gene matches: 5. The CDR3 here is CASSTGTGFYEQYF. Here the CDR3 DNA reads TGTGCCAGCAGCACCGGGACAGGGTTCTACGAGCAGTACTTC.

This chain joins TRBV7-2 and TRBJ2-7; 9 positions agree with TRBD2. Germline lookup yields CDR1 SGHTA and CDR2 FQGNSA. This CDR3 is 15 amino acids long. With 6 bases clipped from V and 2 bases from J, the junction kept 8 bases outside the gene matches. The CDR3 DNA reads as TGTGCCAGCAGTTGGTGGGCTAGCGGGACCTACGAGCAGTACTTC. It codes for CASSWWASGTYEQYF.

This chain joins TRBV6-5 and TRBJ2-3, with 7 bases fitting TRBD2. The CDR3 sequence is 16 residues long. Trimming cost V 4 bases and J 4 bases; bases outside gene matches: 11. Germline V gives CDR1 MNHEY, CDR2 SVGAGI. The CDR3 is CASSLQEAGEADTQYF. The CDR3 DNA follows: TGTGCCAGCAGTTTACAGGAGGCGGGAGAGGCAGATACGCAGTATTTT.

V and J are TRBV9 and TRBJ1-5; D gene uncertain. Trimming took off 4 bases at V and 5 bases at J, with 13 bases between the two ends. CDR1 SGDLS and CDR2 YYNGEE come from the germline V gene. The length of the CDR3 is 14 residues. CDR3 DNA sequence: TGTGCCAGCAGCCCAGAAGATGTTTATCAGCCCCAGCATTTT. It is translated as CASSPEDVYQPQHF. Together with reference TRBV9 and TRBJ1-5, the CDR3 gives the full variable domain: DSGVTQTPKHLITATGQRVTLRCSPRSGDLSVYWYQQSLDQGLQFLIQYYNGEERAKGNILERFSAQQFPDLHSELNLSSLELGDSALYFCASSPEDVYQPQHFGDGTRLSIL.

On this clone itself: This may come from a read error, since a much larger clone is one base off. This CDR3 is also generated by other DNA sequences in the sample. The rearrangement uses TRBV6-6 and TRBJ2-5; D is unresolved. This CDR3 has 14 residues. Germline V lookup: CDR1 MNHNY, CDR2 SVGAGI (reference sequence). The CDR3 sequence: CASSYSPRQETQYF. CDR3 DNA: TGCGCCAGCAGTTACTCACCCCGCCAAGAGACCCAGTACTTC.

This chain uses TRBV28 with TRBJ1-1; TRBD1 agrees at 8 bases. Trimming took 5 bases from V and 3 from J; bases not matched to a gene: 8. The CDR3 loop spans 15 amino acids. Germline V CDR1 and CDR2: MDHEN, SYDVKM. CDR3 DNA sequence: TGTGCCAGCAGTCCCCAGGGGGCCCTGGACACTGAAGCTTTCTTT. It specifies CASSPQGALDTEAFF.

The rearrangement links TRBV5-8 to TRBJ2-7; D not certain. CDR1 is SGHTS, CDR2 YDEGEE, per germline. The V end lost 5 bases, the J end lost 0 bases, and 12 bases lay between the germline ends. The CDR3 is 14 residues long. CDR3 sequence reads: CASSIAVGSYEQYF. The DNA for the CDR3 is TGTGCCAGCAGTATAGCAGTGGGCTCCTACGAGCAGTACTTC.